The rows below give T cell receptor beta chains drawn from one sample of a study of cytomegalovirus exposure and HLA in healthy donors. Assay used: immunoSEQ multiplex PCR; TCRdb lists only in-frame clones, some missing. The data show 150,000 to 160,000 clones, about 76% seen once. The specimen was PBMCs. The source is a man aged 25 to 45 in good health and CMV-seropositive. Both conserved end residues are trimmed from each CDR3.

v_call: TRBV27; j_call: TRBJ2-7; cdr3_aa: ASSPRPQGVYEQY
v_call: TRBV27; j_call: TRBJ1-5; cdr3_aa: ASRGEQQYWNQPQH
v_call: TRBV28; j_call: TRBJ2-3; cdr3_aa: ASSPLAGGPRLDTQY
v_call: TRBV29-1; j_call: TRBJ1-1; cdr3_aa: SAGNRGGTEAF
v_call: TRBV7-2; j_call: TRBJ1-2; cdr3_aa: ASSPRGGEGYT
v_call: TRBV27; j_call: TRBJ2-7; cdr3_aa: ASSSSGNYEQY
v_call: TRBV6-5; j_call: TRBJ1-2; cdr3_aa: ASSHTRDYGYT
v_call: TRBV5-5; j_call: TRBJ2-7; cdr3_aa: ASSLAADNYEQY
v_call: TRBV6-5; j_call: TRBJ2-7; cdr3_aa: ATLEGRKHEQY
v_call: TRBV30; j_call: TRBJ2-3; cdr3_aa: AWSQGAGETDTQY
v_call: TRBV1; j_call: TRBJ2-7; cdr3_aa: TSSQEGQQYEQY
v_call: TRBV30; j_call: TRBJ2-4; cdr3_aa: AWGTGGQNIQY
v_call: TRBV28; j_call: TRBJ1-1; cdr3_aa: ASSPGQGSTEAF
v_call: TRBV11-1; j_call: TRBJ2-2; cdr3_aa: ASSLASGGASTGELF
v_call: TRBV5-8; j_call: TRBJ2-1; cdr3_aa: ASSPGASGEYNEQF
v_call: TRBV13; j_call: TRBJ1-2; cdr3_aa: ASSFAGGGYT
v_call: TRBV6-5; j_call: TRBJ1-1; cdr3_aa: ASSADFAGNTEAF
v_call: TRBV9; j_call: TRBJ2-1; cdr3_aa: ASTPGGVAGNNEQF
v_call: TRBV6-5; j_call: TRBJ2-3; cdr3_aa: ASSYGGYTDTQY
v_call: TRBV5-4; j_call: TRBJ2-3; cdr3_aa: ASSSRTSGDVDTQY
v_call: TRBV19; j_call: TRBJ2-7; cdr3_aa: ASAQRSYEQY
v_call: TRBV19; j_call: TRBJ1-1; cdr3_aa: ASNSQAAGRTEAF
v_call: TRBV6-5; j_call: TRBJ2-5; cdr3_aa: ASSYSESRGETQY
v_call: TRBV5-4; j_call: TRBJ2-5; cdr3_aa: ASSLAGQGGETQY
v_call: TRBV6-5; j_call: TRBJ2-7; cdr3_aa: ASSITGFSYEQY
v_call: TRBV4-1; j_call: TRBJ2-2; cdr3_aa: ASRPQTSLGELF
v_call: TRBV27; j_call: TRBJ2-7; cdr3_aa: ASSLIGLAGREQY
v_call: TRBV28; j_call: TRBJ1-2; cdr3_aa: ATTGAPQYGYT
v_call: TRBV9; j_call: TRBJ1-3; cdr3_aa: ASSVTTEGNTIY
v_call: TRBV27; j_call: TRBJ2-1; cdr3_aa: ASSPRLAEILVSYNEQF
v_call: TRBV7-8; j_call: TRBJ2-5; cdr3_aa: ASSSNPQDRGTETQY
v_call: TRBV9; j_call: TRBJ2-5; cdr3_aa: ASSVDGLSGTQY
v_call: TRBV7-6; j_call: TRBJ1-6; cdr3_aa: ASSLARAGYNSPLH
v_call: TRBV30; j_call: TRBJ1-5; cdr3_aa: AWATESNQPQH
v_call: TRBV11-2; j_call: TRBJ2-7; cdr3_aa: ASSLNGVYEQY
v_call: TRBV5-4; j_call: TRBJ2-5; cdr3_aa: ASSLPSGGLETQY
v_call: TRBV10-3; j_call: TRBJ2-2; cdr3_aa: AISSTGLWAGELF
v_call: TRBV7-3; j_call: TRBJ2-2; cdr3_aa: ASSRGTSGGPNTGELF
v_call: TRBV6-5; j_call: TRBJ2-5; cdr3_aa: ASSRDRGETQY
v_call: TRBV4-3; j_call: TRBJ1-1; cdr3_aa: ASSQDRQGNTEAF
v_call: TRBV9; j_call: NA; cdr3_aa: ASSTGNSGGEQY
v_call: TRBV30; j_call: TRBJ1-2; cdr3_aa: AWHGSLYGYT
v_call: TRBV7-9; j_call: TRBJ1-1; cdr3_aa: SSSSNPGQGDTEAF
v_call: TRBV4-1; j_call: TRBJ1-1; cdr3_aa: ASSPLTGNTEAF
v_call: TRBV29-1; j_call: TRBJ1-1; cdr3_aa: SVEPGGKAF
v_call: TRBV13; j_call: TRBJ2-3; cdr3_aa: ASSRRGFTSTDTQY
v_call: TRBV28; j_call: TRBJ2-7; cdr3_aa: ASGGLANEQY
v_call: TRBV5-4; j_call: TRBJ2-7; cdr3_aa: ASSLAAGGFYEQY
v_call: TRBV19; j_call: TRBJ2-3; cdr3_aa: ASRQGGTDTQY
v_call: TRBV30; j_call: TRBJ2-7; cdr3_aa: AWSHRVEQY
v_call: TRBV7-3; j_call: TRBJ1-4; cdr3_aa: ASSLQGATNEKLF